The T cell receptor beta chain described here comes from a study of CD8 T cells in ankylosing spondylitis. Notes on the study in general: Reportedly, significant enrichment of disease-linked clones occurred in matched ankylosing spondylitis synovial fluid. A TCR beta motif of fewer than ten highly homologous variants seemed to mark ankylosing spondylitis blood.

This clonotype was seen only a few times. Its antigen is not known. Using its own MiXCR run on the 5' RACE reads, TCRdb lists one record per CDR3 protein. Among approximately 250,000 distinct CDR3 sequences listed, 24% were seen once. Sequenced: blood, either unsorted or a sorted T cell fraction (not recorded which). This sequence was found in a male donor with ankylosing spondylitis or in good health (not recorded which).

The CDR3 loop reads CASSSLPLGAGHTF. The CDR3 region has the DNA TGTGCCAGCAGTAGTCTGCCTCTGGGGGCCGGCCACACCTTC. The chain couples TRBV6-1 to TRBJ1-2, with TRBD1 as a possible D gene (6 bases). CDR3 length equals 14 residues. Trimming stripped 5 bases from V and 12 bases from J, with 22 bases between. From germline, CDR1 is MNHNS and CDR2 SASEGT.